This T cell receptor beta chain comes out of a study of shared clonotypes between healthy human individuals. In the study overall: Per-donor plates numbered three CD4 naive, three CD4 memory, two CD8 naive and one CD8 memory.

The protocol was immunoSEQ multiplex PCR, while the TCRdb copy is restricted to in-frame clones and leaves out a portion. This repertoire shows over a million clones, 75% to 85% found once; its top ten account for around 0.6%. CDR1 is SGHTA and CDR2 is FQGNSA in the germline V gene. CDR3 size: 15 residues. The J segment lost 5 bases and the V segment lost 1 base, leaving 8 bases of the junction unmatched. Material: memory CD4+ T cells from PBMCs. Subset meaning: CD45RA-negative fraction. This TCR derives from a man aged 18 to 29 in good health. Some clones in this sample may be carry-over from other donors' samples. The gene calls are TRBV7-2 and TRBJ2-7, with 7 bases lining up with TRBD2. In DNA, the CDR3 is TGTGCCAGCAGCTTAGTTGGGGGAGGGAGCAACGAGCAGTACTTC. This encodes CASSLVGGGSNEQYF.